This T cell receptor beta chain was recorded in a study of cytomegalovirus exposure and HLA in healthy donors. Broader study findings: Fewer than 20,000 TCR beta sequences were associated with HLA alleles at 0.05 false discovery rate in a later analysis.

Remarks on this clone: Its antigen remains unknown.

The PCR made use of 60 Vbeta and 13 Jbeta primers. The method was immunoSEQ multiplex PCR; TCRdb's version includes in-frame clones alone and lacks a portion of them. The sample lists approximately 97,000 clones, 73% occurring once. Germline V gene sequence: CDR1 MGHDK, CDR2 SYGVNS. Trimming shortened V by 1 base and J by 2 bases, and 17 bases separated the two germline ends. This CDR3 region has 17 residues. V is TRBV25-1 and J is TRBJ1-2; a weak D match, TRBD1 (6 bases). Input material: PBMCs. This sequence was found in a man aged 35 to 55 in good health and CMV-seronegative. The CDR3 DNA follows: TGTGCCAGCAGTGAATTTAATGGCGGACAGCTCAACTATGGCTACACCTTC. As protein: CASSEFNGGQLNYGYTF.